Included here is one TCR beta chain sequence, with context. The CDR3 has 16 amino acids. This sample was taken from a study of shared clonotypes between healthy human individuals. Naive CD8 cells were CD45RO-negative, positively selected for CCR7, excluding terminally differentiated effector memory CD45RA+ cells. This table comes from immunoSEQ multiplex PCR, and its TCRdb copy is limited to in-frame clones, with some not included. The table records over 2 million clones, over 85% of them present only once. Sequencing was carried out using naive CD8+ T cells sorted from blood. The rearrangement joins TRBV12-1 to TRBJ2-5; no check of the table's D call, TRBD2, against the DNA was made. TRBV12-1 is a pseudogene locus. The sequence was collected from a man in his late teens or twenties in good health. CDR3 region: CASSRTSGGPQETQYF. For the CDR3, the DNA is TGTGCCAGCAGCCGGACTAGCGGAGGACCCCAAGAGACCCAGTACTTC.